Shown below are 20 T cell receptor beta chains from a single sample sequenced in a study of blood T cell repertoires in COVID-19. The data were produced by immunoSEQ multiplex PCR, yet TCRdb's version contains in-frame clones alone and is incomplete. The sample lists roughly 110,000 clones, about 90% occurring once. The sequencing input was peripheral blood. All receptors come from a middle-aged man with active or convalescent COVID-19.

V is TRBV19 and J is TRBJ2-7, with 9 bases fitting TRBD1. In germline, CDR1 is LNHDA, CDR2 SQIVND (reference sequence). The CDR3 totals 13 residues. V lost 8 bases, J lost 4 bases, and 6 bases stayed unmatched. DNA of the CDR3: TGTGCCAGTCGGCGACAGGGGGAATACGAGCAGTACTTC. Its protein is CASRRQGEYEQYF.

The chain carries TRBV7-2 and TRBJ1-5, with TRBD1 as a possible D gene (5 bases). Germline assignment: CDR1 SGHTA and CDR2 FQGNSA. The CDR3 is 16 residues long. V shed 2 bases and J shed 4 bases, with 15 bases lying between them. CDR3 amino acids: CASSLLPAGSNQPQHF. CDR3 nucleotides: TGTGCCAGCAGCTTATTACCGGCAGGGTCTAATCAGCCCCAGCATTTT.

The chain combines TRBV24-1 with TRBJ1-2, with D tentatively TRBD1 (5 bases). Trimming pared 4 bases from V and 8 bases from J, leaving 10 bases between. Germline V lookup: CDR1 KGHDR, CDR2 SFDVKD. The CDR3 covers 12 residues. This CDR3 is CATSDRVLGYTF. As DNA, the CDR3 is TGTGCCACCAGTGACAGGGTCCTGGGCTACACCTTC.

The genes are TRBV28 and TRBJ1-6; maybe TRBD1 (5 bases). Germline V gene lookup returns CDR1 MDHEN and CDR2 SYDVKM. Between the trimmed V and J ends, which lost 4 bases and 0 bases, there was a span of 13 bases. The CDR3 contains 17 residues. The CDR3 nucleotides are TGTGCCAGCAGTTCGCCGGGGGAGCTCTCCTATAATTCACCCCTCCACTTT. Its translation: CASSSPGELSYNSPLHF. Drawing the rest from reference TRBV28 and TRBJ1-6, the complete variable domain is DVKVTQSSRYLVKRTGEKVFLECVQDMDHENMFWYRQDPGLGLRLIYFSYDVKMKEKGDIPEGYSVSREKKERFSLILESASTNQTSMYLCASSSPGELSYNSPLHFGNGTRLTVT.

This chain connects TRBV27 to TRBJ1-4; D is unclear. The length of the CDR3 is 14 residues. Germline assignment: CDR1 MNHEY and CDR2 SMNVEV (reference sequence). Trimming stripped 5 bases from V and 4 bases from J, with 11 bases between. The CDR3: CASSLTAYNEKLFF. Here the CDR3 DNA reads TGTGCCAGCAGTCTTACAGCATATAATGAAAAACTGTTTTTT.

This chain joins TRBV19 and TRBJ2-6; no clear D. V was pared by 1 base and J by 7 bases, with 8 bases between. CDR1 and CDR2 from the germline V gene are LNHDA and SQIVND (reference sequence). The CDR3 covers 14 residues. CDR3 bases: TGTGCCAGTAGTATAGGGGCCCAAGCCAACGTCCTGACTTTC. Translated: CASSIGAQANVLTF.

V usage is TRBV27 and J usage is TRBJ2-3; possibly TRBD2 for D (5 bases). The CDR3 covers 14 residues. From germline, CDR1 is MNHEY and CDR2 SMNVEV (reference sequence). V lost 7 bases to trimming and J lost 1 base, with 12 bases between them. In DNA, the CDR3 is TGTGCCAGCAAGGGTTGGGGAGGCACAGATACGCAGTATTTT. Amino acids: CASKGWGGTDTQYF.

The J gene is TRBJ2-7, the V gene TRBV6-5; D gene uncertain. This CDR3 spans 14 amino acids. V was trimmed by 0 bases and J by 6 bases, leaving 12 bases between them. Germline V gives CDR1 MNHEY, CDR2 SVGAGI. The CDR3 sequence: CASSYSRPGFEQYF. The CDR3 DNA reads as TGTGCCAGCAGTTACTCGAGGCCGGGTTTCGAGCAGTACTTC.

The CDR3 DNA is TGTGCCAGCAGTTTACTAACTTCTAGCAATCAGCCCCAGCATTTT. Translation gives CASSLLTSSNQPQHF. The chain links TRBV28 to TRBJ1-5; D gene unclear. Trimming stripped 2 bases from V and 0 bases from J, with 8 bases between. Germline-derived CDR1 and CDR2 are MDHEN and SYDVKM. The CDR3 sequence is 15 residues long.

The V and J genes are TRBV9 and TRBJ2-2; D is undetermined. The CDR3 spans 12 residues. Germline V gives CDR1 SGDLS, CDR2 YYNGEE. Trimming took 0 bases from V and 7 from J, leaving 4 bases between them. The CDR3 coding sequence is TGTGCCAGCAGCGTAGACGGCGGGGAGCTGTTTTTT. Translation gives CASSVDGGELFF.

A single count supports this clone. The chain links TRBV6-4 to TRBJ2-3; D gene unclear. The CDR3 is made up of 13 amino acids. With 6 bases removed from V and 4 bases from J, the gap between germline ends came to 11 bases. The germline V gene encodes CDR1 MRHNA and CDR2 SNTAGT. The CDR3 DNA follows: TGTGCCAGCAGGACTCGGTCCGCAGATACGCAGTATTTT. Amino acid sequence: CASRTRSADTQYF.

V gene TRBV28 combines with J gene TRBJ1-2; D not certain. The V and J ends lost 3 bases and 0 bases respectively, with 11 bases between them. Germline lookup yields CDR1 MDHEN and CDR2 SYDVKM. The CDR3 consists of 15 residues. Here the CDR3 DNA reads TGTGCCAGCAGTTTTGTTGGAGGTACTAACTATGGCTACACCTTC. This encodes CASSFVGGTNYGYTF.

About this clone: Compared with germline, one end of the junction differs, possibly owing to a read error. This chain connects TRBV7-7 to TRBJ2-1; perhaps TRBD2 as D (5 bases). The CDR3 has 15 residues. CDR1 is SSHAT and CDR2 is FNYEAQ in the germline V gene (reference sequence). CDR3 sequence reads: CASSRMTRGYNEQFF. The DNA of the CDR3 is TGTGCTAGCAGCCGTATGACTCGGGGTTACAATGAGCAGTTCTTC.

The CDR3 region has the DNA TGTGCCAGCAGCGGTCTAGCGGGAGAAACCTACGAGCAGTACTTC. Amino acids: CASSGLAGETYEQYF. This sequence joins TRBV7-3 and TRBJ2-7, with TRBD2 matching 10 bases. CDR3 size: 15 residues. The germline V gene has CDR1 SGHTA and CDR2 FQGTGA. The V segment lost 5 bases and the J segment 2 bases; nucleotides outside the gene matches: 6.

This clone showed up just a few times. The rearrangement joins TRBV5-1 to TRBJ2-3; 10 bases match TRBD2. V was clipped by 0 bases and J by 0 bases; unmatched bases: 10. The CDR3 length is 19 residues. Germline V gives CDR1 SGHRS, CDR2 YFSETQ. CDR3 sequence (DNA): TGCGCCAGCAGCTTGGTTTCTCGGGGAGCGGGAGGGAGCACAGATACGCAGTATTTT. Amino acids: CASSLVSRGAGGSTDTQYF.

The chain employs TRBV6-6 and TRBJ1-1, with TRBD1 matching 7 bases. CDR1 and CDR2 from the germline V gene are MNHNY and SVGAGI (reference sequence). The CDR3 is 14 residues long. V trimming: 6 bases; J trimming: 5 bases; junction bases outside the gene matches: 9. The CDR3: CASRDTQGRTEAFF. CDR3 nucleotides: TGTGCCAGCAGGGATACACAGGGGCGGACTGAAGCTTTCTTT.

This chain joins TRBV4-2 and TRBJ1-1; the D is unclear. This CDR3 has 14 residues. CDR1 and CDR2 (germline): LGHNA, YNFKEQ. V was cut by 0 bases and J by 7 bases, with 12 bases left in between. As DNA, the CDR3 is TGTGCCAGCAGCCAAGACCAGGCCTATAATGAAGCTTTCTTT. Translated: CASSQDQAYNEAFF.

This clone was detected only a few times. The chain has TRBV5-4 and TRBJ2-1; the D gene is possibly TRBD1 (5 bases). V lost 3 bases and J lost 0, with 13 bases in between. The germline gives CDR1 SGHNT, CDR2 YYREEE (reference sequence). The CDR3 length is 16 residues. The CDR3: CASSSTTAVSYNEQFF. The CDR3, as DNA: TGTGCCAGCAGCTCTACGACAGCTGTCTCCTACAATGAGCAGTTCTTC. Supplemented by reference TRBV5-4 and TRBJ2-1, the full variable domain reads ETGVTQSPTHLIKTRGQQVTLRCSSQSGHNTVSWYQQALGQGPQFIFQYYREEENGRGNFPPRFSGLQFPNYSSELNVNALELDDSALYLCASSSTTAVSYNEQFFGPGTRLTVL.

V and J are TRBV10-3 and TRBJ1-6; D is ambiguous. Trimming took 6 bases from V and 13 from J, leaving 13 bases between them. The CDR3 runs 12 residues. Germline CDR1 ENHRY, CDR2 SYGVKD. This CDR3 is CAISDHSAPLHF. As DNA, the CDR3 is TGTGCCATCAGCGACCACAGTGCTCCCCTCCACTTT.

The chain carries TRBV6-5 and TRBJ2-5, with a tentative D call TRBD1 (5 bases). The CDR3 is 15 residues long. From germline, CDR1 is MNHEY and CDR2 SVGAGI. V was shortened by 2 bases and J by 5 bases, with 15 bases between the two germline ends. The chain's CDR3 is CASSYVDSLTETQYF. The CDR3 nucleotides read TGTGCCAGCAGTTACGTTGACAGTCTAACGGAGACCCAGTACTTC.